A selection of T cell receptor beta chains follows, all from one sample in a study of identical twins. In TCRdb, the 5' RACE reads were re-called with MiXCR into one record per CDR3 protein. This sample has approximately 590,000 distinct CDR3 sequences, with 9% to 10% found just once. These data also featured in a second study, about yellow fever vaccine responses in identical twins.

The sequenced material came from PBMCs. All receptors come from a woman younger than 35 in good health. Each CDR3 is given without its conserved first and last residue.

V gene	J gene	CDR3 length	CDR3 protein
TRBV7-2	TRBJ2-7	11	ASSPKGGTHQY
TRBV29-1	TRBJ2-3	10	SVRTGTDTQY
TRBV6-1	TRBJ1-5	12	ASRIRDRNQPQH
TRBV2	TRBJ2-7	11	ASRFRASYEQY
TRBV7-2	TRBJ2-1	11	ASISGIYNEQF
TRBV12-3/TRBV12-4	TRBJ2-7	10	ASRTAGGEQY
TRBV27	TRBJ2-5	13	ASSLDGLAEETQY
TRBV28	TRBJ2-2	15	ASMIDTGTGTTGELF
TRBV28	TRBJ2-5	11	ASRKTGLETQY
TRBV30	TRBJ2-7	15	AWSVRGRQVASYEQY
TRBV19	TRBJ2-7	11	ASSTSTAYEQY
TRBV4-1	TRBJ2-7	13	ASSQTLGGDGEQY
TRBV29-1	TRBJ2-4	14	SAQLGGSGAKNIQY
TRBV18	TRBJ1-1	12	ASLGVWGNTEAF
TRBV12-3/TRBV12-4	TRBJ2-3	11	ASSLSRVNTQY
TRBV29-1	TRBJ2-7	11	SATSGRAYEQY
TRBV6-1	TRBJ2-5	11	ASSDWGTETQY
TRBV2	TRBJ2-5	13	ASKSGGAARETQY
TRBV6-1	TRBJ1-5	12	ASSRQDSNQPQH
TRBV20-1	TRBJ2-3	17	SARLRNNPSGRRGDTQY
TRBV7-2	TRBJ2-7	14	ASSLRTGPQSYEQY
TRBV15	TRBJ2-7	11	ATSLWGSYEQY